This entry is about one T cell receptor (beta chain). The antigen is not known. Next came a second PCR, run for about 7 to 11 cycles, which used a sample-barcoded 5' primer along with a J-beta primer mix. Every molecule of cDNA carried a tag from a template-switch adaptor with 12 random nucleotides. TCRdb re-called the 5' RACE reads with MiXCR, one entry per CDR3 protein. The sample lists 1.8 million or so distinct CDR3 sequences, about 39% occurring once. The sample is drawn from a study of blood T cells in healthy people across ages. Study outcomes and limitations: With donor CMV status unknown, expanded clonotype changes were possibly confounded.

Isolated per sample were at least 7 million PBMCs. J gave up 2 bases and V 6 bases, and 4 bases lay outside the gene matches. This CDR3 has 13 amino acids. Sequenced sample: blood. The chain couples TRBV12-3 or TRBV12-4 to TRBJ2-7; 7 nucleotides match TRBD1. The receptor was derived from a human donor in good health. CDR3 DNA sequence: TGTGCCAGCAGCGACAGGGCCGCCTACGAGCAGTACTTC. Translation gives CASSDRAAYEQYF.